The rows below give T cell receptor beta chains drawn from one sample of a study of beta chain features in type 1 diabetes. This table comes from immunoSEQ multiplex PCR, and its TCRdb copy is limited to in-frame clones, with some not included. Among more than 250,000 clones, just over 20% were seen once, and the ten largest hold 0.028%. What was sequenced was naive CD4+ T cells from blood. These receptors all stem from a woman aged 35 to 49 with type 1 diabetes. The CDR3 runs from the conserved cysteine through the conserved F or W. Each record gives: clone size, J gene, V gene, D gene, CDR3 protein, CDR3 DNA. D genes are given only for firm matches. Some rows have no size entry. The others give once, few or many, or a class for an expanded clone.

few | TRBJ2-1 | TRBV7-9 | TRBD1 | CASSRTGNEQFF | TGTGCCAGCAGCCGGACAGGGAATGAGCAGTTCTTC
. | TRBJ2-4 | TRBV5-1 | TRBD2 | CASSPGGPNIQYF | TGCGCCAGCAGCCCGGGGGGGCCGAACATTCAGTACTTC
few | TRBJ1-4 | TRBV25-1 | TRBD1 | CASSEGKGGRREKLFF | TGTGCCAGCAGTGAAGGAAAAGGGGGCAGAAGGGAAAAACTGTTTTTT
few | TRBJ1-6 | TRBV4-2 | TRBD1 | CASSPQGQGNSPLHF | TGTGCCAGCAGCCCTCAGGGACAGGGCAATTCACCCCTCCACTTT
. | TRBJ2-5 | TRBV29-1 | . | CSANSFLQTQYF | TGCAGCGCCAACTCCTTTTTGCAGACCCAGTACTTC
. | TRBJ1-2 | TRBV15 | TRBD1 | CATSRDRGRFGSF | TGTGCCACCAGCAGAGACAGGGGGCGATTCGGCTCATTC
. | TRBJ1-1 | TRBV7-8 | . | CASRKITGSTEAFF | TGTGCCAGCAGAAAAATTACAGGGAGCACTGAAGCTTTCTTT
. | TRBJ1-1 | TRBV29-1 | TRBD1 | CSVGGGQASEAFF | TGCAGCGTTGGTGGGGGACAGGCCAGTGAAGCTTTCTTT
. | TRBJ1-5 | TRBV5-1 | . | CASSLGPGGNQPQHF | TGCGCCAGCAGCTTAGGTCCGGGGGGCAATCAGCCCCAGCATTTT
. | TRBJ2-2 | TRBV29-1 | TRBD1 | CSVVRDRGKQGELFF | TGCAGCGTTGTCCGGGACAGGGGTAAACAGGGGGAGCTGTTTTTT
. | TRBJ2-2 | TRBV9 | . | CASSFPSGGGELFF | TGTGCCAGCAGCTTTCCGTCCGGGGGCGGGGAGCTGTTTTTT
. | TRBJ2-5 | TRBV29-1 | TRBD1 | CSIDRGMLQETQYF | TGCAGCATTGACAGGGGGATGCTACAAGAGACCCAGTACTTC
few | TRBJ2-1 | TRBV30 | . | CAWSVSWNEQFF | TGTGCCTGGAGTGTAAGCTGGAATGAGCAGTTCTTC
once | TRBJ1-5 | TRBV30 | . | CAWRDSEGQPQHF | TGTGCCTGGAGGGACAGTGAAGGCCAGCCCCAGCATTTT
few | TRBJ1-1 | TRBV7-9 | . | CASSWRERTEAFF | TGTGCCAGCAGCTGGAGGGAGAGGACTGAAGCTTTCTTT
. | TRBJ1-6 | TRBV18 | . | CASSTERNSPLHF | TGTGCCAGCTCGACCGAGCGGAATTCACCCCTCCACTTT
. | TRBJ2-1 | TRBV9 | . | CASSVVAGQFNEQFF | TGTGCCAGCAGCGTAGTTGCGGGGCAATTCAATGAGCAGTTCTTC